This TCR beta chain came from a study of cytomegalovirus exposure and HLA in healthy donors. Study-wide results and limits: Specific recognition of CMV antigens was confirmed in vitro for a few chains (all CMV-associated). Some TCR beta chains (about 170 of them) were listed as cytomegalovirus-associated.

This clone was recorded only once. No antigen is known for it. The protocol was immunoSEQ multiplex PCR, while the TCRdb copy is restricted to in-frame clones and leaves out a portion. The sample shows 170,000 or so clones, 80% to 85% of them seen only once. The CDR3 spans 18 residues. The junction had 10 bases not matched to a gene; V was cut back by 3 bases and J by 1 base. The germline gives CDR1 SGHDN, CDR2 FVKESK. The origin of this receptor is a woman aged 18 to 35 in good health and CMV-seropositive. The J gene is TRBJ2-3, the V gene TRBV14; 10 bases are shared with TRBD2. The sample comprised PBMCs. In DNA form, the CDR3 reads TGTGCCAGCAGCCACCATAGCGGGGGGTTTATCGGCACAGATACGCAGTATTTT. Translating gives CASSHHSGGFIGTDTQYF.